This T cell receptor (beta chain) was sequenced in a study of blood T cells in healthy people across ages. Study results and caveats: It was the long-lived donors that had more naive CD4+ cells and higher diversity than aged donors. PBMC samples, being unsorted, prevented any conclusive comparison of naive and antigen-experienced cells.

The authors isolated at least 6 million PBMCs per sample. PCR was performed a second time for roughly 7 to 12 cycles using a sample-barcoded 5' primer and a J-beta primer mix. From the 5' RACE reads, TCRdb called clonotypes with MiXCR, one entry per CDR3 protein. The table includes fewer than 800,000 distinct CDR3 sequences, around 21% detected once. A word on this clonotype: Its antigen is currently unknown.

This clonotype was obtained from a man between 65 and 85 years old in good health. Sequencing input: blood.

CDR3 nucleotides: TGTGCCACCAGCAGAGATTATCCCCAACCCGGGGAGCTGTTTTTT. Translation gives CATSRDYPQPGELFF. This rearrangement joins TRBV15 to TRBJ2-2; D not certain. CDR3 length: 15 amino acids. The germline CDR1 and CDR2 sequences are LNHNV and YYDKDF (reference sequence). V lost 0 bases and J 6 bases, leaving 11 bases between the germline ends.